These 10 T cell receptor beta chains originate from one sample sequenced in a study of cytomegalovirus exposure and HLA in healthy donors. The PCR had 60 Vbeta and 13 Jbeta primers. Profiling relied on immunoSEQ multiplex PCR, and the TCRdb table lists in-frame clones only, not all of them. The sample lists around 160,000 clones, 80% occurring once. The sample was PBMCs. The receptors come from a man aged 18-30 years in good health and CMV-seropositive.

The gene calls are TRBV19 and TRBJ2-3; a possible D gene is TRBD1 (6 bases). The CDR3 is made up of 16 amino acids. Trimming pared 4 bases from V and 0 bases from J, leaving 14 bases between. Germline CDR1 LNHDA, CDR2 SQIVND (reference sequence). The CDR3 protein is CASSTRQDTSTDTQYF. The CDR3 DNA is TGTGCCAGTAGTACTCGACAGGATACTAGCACAGATACGCAGTATTTT. Full variable domain (remainder filled in from reference TRBV19 and TRBJ2-3): DGGITQSPKYLFRKEGQNVTLSCEQNLNHDAMYWYRQDPGQGLRLIYYSQIVNDFQKGDIAEGYSVSREKKESFPLTVTSAQKNPTAFYLCASSTRQDTSTDTQYFGPGTRLTVL.

The chain links TRBV11-1 to TRBJ2-5; D gene unclear. The CDR3 totals 12 residues. V lost 5 bases to trimming and J lost 1 base, with 5 bases between them. Germline V gene lookup returns CDR1 SGHAT and CDR2 FQDESV (reference sequence). CDR3 sequence reads: CASSTPQETQYF. The CDR3 bases are TGTGCCAGCAGCACACCCCAAGAGACCCAGTACTTC.

The chain couples TRBV7-9 to TRBJ2-2; D perhaps matches TRBD2 (6 bases). The CDR3 runs 14 residues. Deletions cut 5 bases from V and 3 bases from J, with 10 bases between. CDR1 and CDR2 (germline): SEHNR, FQNEAQ (reference sequence). The CDR3 loop is CASSITGDTGELFF. The CDR3, as DNA: TGTGCCAGCAGCATAACGGGGGACACCGGGGAGCTGTTTTTT.

The genes are TRBV4-2 and TRBJ1-3; the match to TRBD1 covers 9 bases. The CDR3 sequence is 16 residues long. The V segment lost 4 bases and the J segment 2 bases; nucleotides outside the gene matches: 6. The germline CDR1 and CDR2 sequences are LGHNA and YNFKEQ. The chain's CDR3 is CASSPHRGRAGNTIYF. The CDR3 region has the DNA TGTGCCAGCAGCCCACACAGGGGGCGAGCTGGAAACACCATATATTTT.

The V and J genes are TRBV9 and TRBJ1-5; 10 bases fit TRBD1. Germline assignment: CDR1 SGDLS and CDR2 YYNGEE. The CDR3 length is 14 residues. V trimming: 3 bases; J trimming: 6 bases; junction bases outside the gene matches: 3. The CDR3 nucleotides are TGTGCCAGCAGCGGGGGACAGGGGTCTCAGCCCCAGCATTTT. This gives the protein CASSGGQGSQPQHF.

V is TRBV6-4 and J is TRBJ1-1; D might be TRBD1 (5 bases). Trimming took off 3 bases at V and 4 bases at J, with 9 bases between the two ends. The CDR3 totals 13 residues. CDR1 and CDR2 from the germline V gene are MRHNA and SNTAGT. CDR3 sequence reads: CASSEMGGTEAFF. Here the CDR3 DNA reads TGTGCCAGCAGTGAAATGGGGGGCACTGAAGCTTTCTTT.

This clone occurred once. This sequence joins TRBV28 and TRBJ1-2, with 9 nucleotides matching TRBD1. Looked up from germline, CDR1 is MDHEN and CDR2 is SYDVKM. V lost 8 bases to trimming and J lost 0 bases; unmatched junction nucleotides: 1. This CDR3 is 13 amino acids long. Here the CDR3 DNA reads TGTGCCAGCGGGACAGGGACTAACTATGGCTACACCTTC. It translates to CASGTGTNYGYTF.

There are a few counts of this clone. The chain recombines TRBV27 with TRBJ2-7, with D possibly matching TRBD1 (5 bases). Germline CDR1 is MNHEY and CDR2 is SMNVEV (reference sequence). This CDR3 has 14 residues. Trimming removed 6 bases at V and 0 bases at J, with 12 bases between. CDR3 in amino acids: CASRQVSNSYEQYF. CDR3 in DNA: TGTGCCAGCAGACAGGTGTCGAACTCCTACGAGCAGTACTTC.

This clone was seen once. The rearrangement joins TRBV4-2 to TRBJ2-5; 9 bases are shared with TRBD1. The CDR3 is made up of 14 amino acids. V lost 1 base and J lost 3; bases outside the gene matches: 0. Germline CDR1 and CDR2: LGHNA and YNFKEQ. The CDR3 region has the DNA TGTGCCAGCAGCCAAGGGGACAGGGAAGAGACCCAGTACTTC. It translates to CASSQGDREETQYF.

The gene calls are TRBV28 and TRBJ1-1; TRBD1 is a possible D gene (5 bases). V dropped 5 bases and J dropped 1 base, with 17 bases sitting between them. Looked up from germline, CDR1 is MDHEN and CDR2 is SYDVKM. The CDR3 is made up of 16 amino acids. The CDR3, as DNA: TGTGCCAGCAGTGTCGTGGGGGGTTCCCAGAACACTGAAGCTTTCTTT. It specifies CASSVVGGSQNTEAFF.